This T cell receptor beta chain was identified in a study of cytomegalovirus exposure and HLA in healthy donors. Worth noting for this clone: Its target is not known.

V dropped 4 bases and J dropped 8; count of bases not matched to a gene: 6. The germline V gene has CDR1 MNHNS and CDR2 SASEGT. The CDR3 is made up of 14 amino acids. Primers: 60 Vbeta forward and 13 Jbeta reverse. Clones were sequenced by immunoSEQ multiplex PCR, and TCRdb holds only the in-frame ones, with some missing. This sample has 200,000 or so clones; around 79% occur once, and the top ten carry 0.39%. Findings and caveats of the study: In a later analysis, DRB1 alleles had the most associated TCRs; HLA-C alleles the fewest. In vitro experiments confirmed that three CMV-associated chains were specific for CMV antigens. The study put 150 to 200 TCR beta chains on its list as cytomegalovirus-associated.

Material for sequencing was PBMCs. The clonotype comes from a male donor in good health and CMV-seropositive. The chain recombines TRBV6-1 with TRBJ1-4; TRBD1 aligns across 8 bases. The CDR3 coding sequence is TGTGCCAGCAGTGTCCGGACAGGGTACGAAAAACTGTTTTTT. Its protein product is CASSVRTGYEKLFF.